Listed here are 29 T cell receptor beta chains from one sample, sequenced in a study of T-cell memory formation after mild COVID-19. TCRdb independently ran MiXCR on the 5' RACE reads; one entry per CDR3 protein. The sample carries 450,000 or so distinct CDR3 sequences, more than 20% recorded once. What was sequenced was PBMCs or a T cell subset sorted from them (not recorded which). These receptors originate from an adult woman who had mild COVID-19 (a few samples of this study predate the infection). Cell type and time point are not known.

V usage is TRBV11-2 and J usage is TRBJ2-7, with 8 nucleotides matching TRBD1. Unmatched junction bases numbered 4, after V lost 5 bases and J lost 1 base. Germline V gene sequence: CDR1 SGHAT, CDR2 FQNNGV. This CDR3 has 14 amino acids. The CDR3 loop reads CASSHRTGSYEQYF. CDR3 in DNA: TGTGCCAGCAGCCACCGGACAGGGTCCTACGAGCAGTACTTC.

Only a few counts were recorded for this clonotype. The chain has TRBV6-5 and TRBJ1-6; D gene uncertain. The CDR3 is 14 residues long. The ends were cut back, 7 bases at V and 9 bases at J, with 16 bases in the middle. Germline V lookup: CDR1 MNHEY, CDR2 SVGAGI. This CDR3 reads CASNIGMLGSPLHF. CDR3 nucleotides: TGTGCCAGCAACATCGGGATGCTTGGTTCACCCCTCCACTTT.

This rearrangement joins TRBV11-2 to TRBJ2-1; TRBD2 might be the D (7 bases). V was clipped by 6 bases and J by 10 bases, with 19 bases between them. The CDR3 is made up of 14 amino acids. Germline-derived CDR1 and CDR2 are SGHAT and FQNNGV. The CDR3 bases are TGTGCCAGCAGTCGCAGACCCGGGGGGCAGGAGCAGTTCTTC. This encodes CASSRRPGGQEQFF.

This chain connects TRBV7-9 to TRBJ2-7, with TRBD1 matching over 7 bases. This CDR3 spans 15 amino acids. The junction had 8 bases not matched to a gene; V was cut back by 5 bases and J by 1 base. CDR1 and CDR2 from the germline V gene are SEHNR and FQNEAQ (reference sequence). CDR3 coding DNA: TGTGCCAGCAGCACCCAGAGACAGGGTTCCTACGAGCAGTACTTC. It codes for CASSTQRQGSYEQYF.

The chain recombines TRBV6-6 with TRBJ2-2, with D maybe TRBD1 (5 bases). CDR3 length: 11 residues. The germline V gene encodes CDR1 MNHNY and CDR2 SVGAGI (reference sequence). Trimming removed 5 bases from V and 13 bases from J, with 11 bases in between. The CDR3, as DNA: TGTGCCAGCAGTACCAGGGTAGGGCTGTTTTTT. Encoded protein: CASSTRVGLFF.

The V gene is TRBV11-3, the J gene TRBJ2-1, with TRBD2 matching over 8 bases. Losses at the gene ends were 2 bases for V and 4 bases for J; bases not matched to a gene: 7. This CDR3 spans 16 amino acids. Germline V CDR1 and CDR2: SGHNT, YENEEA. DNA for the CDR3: TGTGCCAGCAGCTTATTAAAACTAGCGGTTTACAATGAGCAGTTCTTC. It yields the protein CASSLLKLAVYNEQFF. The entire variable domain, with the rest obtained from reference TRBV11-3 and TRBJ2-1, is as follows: EAGVVQSPRYKIIEKKQPVAFWCNPISGHNTLYWYLQNLGQGPELLIRYENEEAVDDSQLPKDRFSAERLKGVDSTLKIQPAELGDSAVYLCASSLLKLAVYNEQFFGPGTRLTVL.

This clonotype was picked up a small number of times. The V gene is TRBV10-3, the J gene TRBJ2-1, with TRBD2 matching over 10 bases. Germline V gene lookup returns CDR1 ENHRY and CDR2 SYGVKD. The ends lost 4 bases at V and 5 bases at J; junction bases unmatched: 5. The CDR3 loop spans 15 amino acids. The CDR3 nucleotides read TGTGCCATCAGTGTTTCAGGACTAGCGGACAATGAGCAGTTCTTC. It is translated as CAISVSGLADNEQFF.

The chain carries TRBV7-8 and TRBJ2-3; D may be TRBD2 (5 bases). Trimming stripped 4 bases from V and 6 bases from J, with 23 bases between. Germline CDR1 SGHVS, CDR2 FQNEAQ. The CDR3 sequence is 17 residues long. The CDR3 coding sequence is TGTGCCAGCAGCTCGTCCGGACGACCCGGCCGAGGGGATACGCAGTATTTT. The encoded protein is CASSSSGRPGRGDTQYF.

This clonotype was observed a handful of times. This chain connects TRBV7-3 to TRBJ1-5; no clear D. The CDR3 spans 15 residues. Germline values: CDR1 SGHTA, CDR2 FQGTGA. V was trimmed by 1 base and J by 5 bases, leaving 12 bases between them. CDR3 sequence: CASSLRIGWDQPQHF. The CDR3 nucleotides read TGTGCCAGCAGCTTAAGGATTGGTTGGGATCAGCCCCAGCATTTT.

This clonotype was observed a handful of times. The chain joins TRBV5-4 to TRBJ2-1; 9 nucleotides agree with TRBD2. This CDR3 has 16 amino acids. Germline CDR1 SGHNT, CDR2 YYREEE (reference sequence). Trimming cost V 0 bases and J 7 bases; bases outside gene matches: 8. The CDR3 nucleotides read TGTGCCAGCAGCTTGGAGGTAGCGGGAGTAATAAATGAGCAGTTCTTC. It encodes CASSLEVAGVINEQFF. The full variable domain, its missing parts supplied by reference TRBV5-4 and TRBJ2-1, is ETGVTQSPTHLIKTRGQQVTLRCSSQSGHNTVSWYQQALGQGPQFIFQYYREEENGRGNFPPRFSGLQFPNYSSELNVNALELDDSALYLCASSLEVAGVINEQFFGPGTRLTVL.

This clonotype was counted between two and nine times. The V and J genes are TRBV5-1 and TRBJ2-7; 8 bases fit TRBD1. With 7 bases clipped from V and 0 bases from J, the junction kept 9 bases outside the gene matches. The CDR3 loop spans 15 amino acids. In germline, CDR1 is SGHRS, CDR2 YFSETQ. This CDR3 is CASGQGGRGSYEQYF. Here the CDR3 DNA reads TGCGCCAGCGGACAGGGCGGGCGGGGCTCCTACGAGCAGTACTTC.

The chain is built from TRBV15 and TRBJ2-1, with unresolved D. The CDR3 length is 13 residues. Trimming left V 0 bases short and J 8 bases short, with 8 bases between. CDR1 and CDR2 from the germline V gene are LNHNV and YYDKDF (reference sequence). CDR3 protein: CATSRDMWDEQFF. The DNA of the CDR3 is TGTGCCACCAGCAGAGATATGTGGGATGAGCAGTTCTTC. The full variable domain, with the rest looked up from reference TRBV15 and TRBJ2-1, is DAMVIQNPRYQVTQFGKPVTLSCSQTLNHNVMYWYQQKSSQAPKLLFHYYDKDFNNEADTPDNFQSRRPNTSFCFLDIRSPGLGDTAMYLCATSRDMWDEQFFGPGTRLTVL.

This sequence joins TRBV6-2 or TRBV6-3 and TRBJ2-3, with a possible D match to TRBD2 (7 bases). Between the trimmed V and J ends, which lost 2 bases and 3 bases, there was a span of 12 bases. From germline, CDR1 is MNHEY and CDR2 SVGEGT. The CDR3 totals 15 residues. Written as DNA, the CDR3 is TGTGCCAGCAGTTACGGGGCGGGGGCTACAGATACGCAGTATTTT. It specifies CASSYGAGATDTQYF.

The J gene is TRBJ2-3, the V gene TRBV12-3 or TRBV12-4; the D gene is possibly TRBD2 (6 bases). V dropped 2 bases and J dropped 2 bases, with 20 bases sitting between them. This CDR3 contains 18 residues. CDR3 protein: CASSLLEGRTWNTDTQYF. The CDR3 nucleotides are TGTGCCAGCAGTTTATTGGAGGGTAGGACCTGGAACACAGATACGCAGTATTTT.

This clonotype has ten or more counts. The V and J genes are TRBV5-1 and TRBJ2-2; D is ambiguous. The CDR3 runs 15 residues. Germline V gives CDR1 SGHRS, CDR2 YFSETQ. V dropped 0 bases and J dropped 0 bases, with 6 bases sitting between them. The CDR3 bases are TGCGCCAGCAGCTTGGGCAGGCCGAACACCGGGGAGCTGTTTTTT. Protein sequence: CASSLGRPNTGELFF.

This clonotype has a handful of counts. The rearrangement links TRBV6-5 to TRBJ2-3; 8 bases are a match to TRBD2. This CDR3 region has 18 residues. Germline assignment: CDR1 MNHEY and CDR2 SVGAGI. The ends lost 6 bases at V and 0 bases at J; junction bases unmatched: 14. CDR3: CASSLDSNGLASTDTQYF. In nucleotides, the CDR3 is TGTGCCAGCAGCCTCGACTCTAACGGACTAGCTAGCACAGATACGCAGTATTTT.

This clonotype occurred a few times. The CDR3 DNA reads TGTGCCAGCAGCCCATTCGGGGGACCAGATACGCAGTATTTT. Residues: CASSPFGGPDTQYF. The chain couples TRBV7-6 to TRBJ2-3; maybe TRBD2 (6 bases). CDR1 is SGHVS and CDR2 is FNYEAQ in the germline V gene. The V gene lost 5 bases and the J gene lost 4 bases, with 13 bases spanning the gap. CDR3 size: 14 residues.

The CDR3 protein is CASSQFGVAYEQYF. CDR3 sequence (DNA): TGTGCCAGCAGCCAATTCGGGGTGGCCTACGAGCAGTACTTC. The chain carries TRBV7-2 and TRBJ2-7, with D possibly TRBD2 on 5 matching bases. Trimming cost V 5 bases and J 2 bases, with 13 bases left between them. The CDR3 runs 14 residues. Germline V gives CDR1 SGHTA, CDR2 FQGNSA.

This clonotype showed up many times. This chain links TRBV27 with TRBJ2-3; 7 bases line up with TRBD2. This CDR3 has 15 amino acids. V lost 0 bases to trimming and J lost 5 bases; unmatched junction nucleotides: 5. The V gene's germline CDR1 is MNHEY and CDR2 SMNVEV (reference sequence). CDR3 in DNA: TGTGCCAGCAGTTTATCTGCGGGAGTGTTAGATACGCAGTATTTT. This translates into CASSLSAGVLDTQYF.

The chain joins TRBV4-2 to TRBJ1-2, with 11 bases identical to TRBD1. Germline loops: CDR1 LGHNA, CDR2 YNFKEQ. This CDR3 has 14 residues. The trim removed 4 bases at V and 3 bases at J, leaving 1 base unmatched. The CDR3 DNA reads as TGTGCCAGCAGCCCGGGACAGGGGGACTATGGCTACACCTTC. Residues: CASSPGQGDYGYTF.

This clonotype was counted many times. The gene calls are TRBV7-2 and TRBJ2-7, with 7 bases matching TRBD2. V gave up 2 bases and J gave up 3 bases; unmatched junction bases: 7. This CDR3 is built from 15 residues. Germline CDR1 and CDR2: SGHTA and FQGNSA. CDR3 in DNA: TGTGCCAGCAGCTTACATCAGGGCGGGGGCTACGAGCAGTACTTC. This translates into CASSLHQGGGYEQYF.

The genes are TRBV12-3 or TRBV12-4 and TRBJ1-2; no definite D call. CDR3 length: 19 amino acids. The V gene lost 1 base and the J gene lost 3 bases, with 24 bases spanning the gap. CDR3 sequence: CASSLERSVPDLHHYGYTF. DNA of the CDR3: TGTGCCAGCAGTTTAGAGAGGAGTGTTCCTGACCTACATCACTATGGCTACACCTTC.

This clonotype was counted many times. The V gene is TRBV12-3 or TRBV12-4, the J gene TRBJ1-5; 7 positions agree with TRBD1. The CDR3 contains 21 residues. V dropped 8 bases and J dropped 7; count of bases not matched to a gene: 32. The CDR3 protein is CASLKGQLHLGGPSLVQPQHF. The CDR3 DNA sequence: TGTGCCAGCTTAAAGGGACAGCTTCACCTTGGGGGTCCGAGTTTGGTACAGCCCCAGCATTTT.

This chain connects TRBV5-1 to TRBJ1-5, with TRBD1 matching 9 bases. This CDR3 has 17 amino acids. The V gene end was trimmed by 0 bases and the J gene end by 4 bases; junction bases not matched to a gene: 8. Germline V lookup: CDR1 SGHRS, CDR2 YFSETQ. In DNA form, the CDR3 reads TGCGCCAGCAGCTTGGACCCAACCGGGACAGGGAATCAGCCCCAGCATTTT. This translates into CASSLDPTGTGNQPQHF.

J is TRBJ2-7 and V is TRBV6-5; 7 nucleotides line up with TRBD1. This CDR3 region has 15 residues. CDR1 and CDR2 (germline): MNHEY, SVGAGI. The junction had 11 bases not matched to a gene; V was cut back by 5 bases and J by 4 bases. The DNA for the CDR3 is TGTGCCAGCAGTGACAAGGGGGCCCAAGGGTACGAGCAGTACTTC. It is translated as CASSDKGAQGYEQYF.

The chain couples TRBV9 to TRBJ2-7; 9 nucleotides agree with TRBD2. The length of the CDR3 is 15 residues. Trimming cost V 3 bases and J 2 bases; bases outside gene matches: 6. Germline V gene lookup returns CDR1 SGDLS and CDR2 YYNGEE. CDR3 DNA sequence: TGTGCCAGCAGCGCTAGCGGGACGCCCACCTACGAGCAGTACTTC. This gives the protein CASSASGTPTYEQYF.

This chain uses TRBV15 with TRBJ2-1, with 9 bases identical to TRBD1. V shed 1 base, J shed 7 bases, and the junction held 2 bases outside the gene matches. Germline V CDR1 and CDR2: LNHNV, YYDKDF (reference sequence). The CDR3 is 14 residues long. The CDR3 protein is CATSRGGQGNEQFF. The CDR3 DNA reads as TGTGCCACCAGCAGAGGGGGACAGGGAAATGAGCAGTTCTTC. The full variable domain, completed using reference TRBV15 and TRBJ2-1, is DAMVIQNPRYQVTQFGKPVTLSCSQTLNHNVMYWYQQKSSQAPKLLFHYYDKDFNNEADTPDNFQSRRPNTSFCFLDIRSPGLGDTAMYLCATSRGGQGNEQFFGPGTRLTVL.

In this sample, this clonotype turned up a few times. The CDR3 here is CSGIGATDTQYF. The CDR3 DNA reads TGCAGCGGTATCGGAGCTACAGATACGCAGTATTTT. V and J are TRBV29-1 and TRBJ2-3; D remains unclear. The length of the CDR3 is 12 residues. V lost 7 bases to trimming and J lost 3 bases, with 11 bases between them. Germline V gene sequence: CDR1 SQVTM, CDR2 ANQGSEA.

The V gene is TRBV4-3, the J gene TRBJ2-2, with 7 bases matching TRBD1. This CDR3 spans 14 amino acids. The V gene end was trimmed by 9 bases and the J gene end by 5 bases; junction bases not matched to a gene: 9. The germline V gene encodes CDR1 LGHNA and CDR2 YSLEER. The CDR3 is CASSTTGSTGELFF. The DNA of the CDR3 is TGCGCCAGTTCGACGACAGGGTCGACCGGGGAGCTGTTTTTT.